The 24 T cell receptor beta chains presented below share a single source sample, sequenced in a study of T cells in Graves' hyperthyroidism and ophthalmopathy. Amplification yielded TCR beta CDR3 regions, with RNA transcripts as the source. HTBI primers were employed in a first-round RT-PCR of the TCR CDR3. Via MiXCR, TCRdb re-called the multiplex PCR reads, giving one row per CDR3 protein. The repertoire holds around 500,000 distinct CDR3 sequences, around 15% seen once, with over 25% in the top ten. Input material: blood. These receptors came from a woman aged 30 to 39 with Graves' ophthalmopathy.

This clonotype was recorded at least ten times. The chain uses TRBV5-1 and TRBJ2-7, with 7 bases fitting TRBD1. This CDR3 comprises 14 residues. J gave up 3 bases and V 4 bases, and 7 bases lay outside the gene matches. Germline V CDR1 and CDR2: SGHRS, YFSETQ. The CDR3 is CASSDQGVSYEQYF. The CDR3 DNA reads TGCGCCAGCAGCGATCAGGGGGTGAGCTACGAGCAGTACTTC.

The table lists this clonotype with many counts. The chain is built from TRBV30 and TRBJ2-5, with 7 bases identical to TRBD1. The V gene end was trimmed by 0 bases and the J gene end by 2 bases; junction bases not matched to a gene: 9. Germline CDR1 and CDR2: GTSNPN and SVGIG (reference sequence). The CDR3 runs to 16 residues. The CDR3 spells CAWSVAKGGQQETQYF. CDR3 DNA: TGTGCCTGGAGTGTGGCTAAAGGGGGACAGCAAGAGACCCAGTACTTC. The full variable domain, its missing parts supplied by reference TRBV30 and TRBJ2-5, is SQTIHQWPATLVQPVGSPLSLECTVEGTSNPNLYWYRQAAGRGLQLLFYSVGIGQISSEVPQNLSASRPQDRQFILSSKKLLLSDSGFYLCAWSVAKGGQQETQYFGPGTRLLVL.

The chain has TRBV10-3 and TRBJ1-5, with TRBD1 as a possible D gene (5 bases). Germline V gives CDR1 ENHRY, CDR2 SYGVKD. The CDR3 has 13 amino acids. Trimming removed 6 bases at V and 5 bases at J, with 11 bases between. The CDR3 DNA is TGTGCCATCAGCCCCGACAGTTATCAGCCCCAGCATTTT. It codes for CAISPDSYQPQHF.

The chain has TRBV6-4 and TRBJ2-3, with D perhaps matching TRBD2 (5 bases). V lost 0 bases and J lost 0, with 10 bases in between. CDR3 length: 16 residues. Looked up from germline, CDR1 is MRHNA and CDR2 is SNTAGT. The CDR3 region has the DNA TGTGCCAGCAGTGACTCGCCTAGCCGAAGCACAGATACGCAGTATTTT. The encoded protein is CASSDSPSRSTDTQYF.

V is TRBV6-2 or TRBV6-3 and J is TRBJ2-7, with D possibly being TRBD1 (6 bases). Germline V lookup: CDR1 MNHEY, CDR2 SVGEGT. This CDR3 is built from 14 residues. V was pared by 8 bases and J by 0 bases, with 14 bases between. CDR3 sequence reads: CASQRTAFSYEQYF. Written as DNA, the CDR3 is TGTGCCAGCCAGAGGACAGCCTTCTCCTACGAGCAGTACTTC.

CDR3 loop: CASSVVGGRARNEQFF. The CDR3 coding sequence is TGTGCCAGCAGCGTAGTTGGCGGGAGGGCGAGAAATGAGCAGTTCTTC. The chain is built from TRBV9 and TRBJ2-1; 9 bases match TRBD2. The V gene end was trimmed by 0 bases and the J gene end by 7 bases; junction bases not matched to a gene: 8. Germline values: CDR1 SGDLS, CDR2 YYNGEE. This CDR3 region has 16 residues.

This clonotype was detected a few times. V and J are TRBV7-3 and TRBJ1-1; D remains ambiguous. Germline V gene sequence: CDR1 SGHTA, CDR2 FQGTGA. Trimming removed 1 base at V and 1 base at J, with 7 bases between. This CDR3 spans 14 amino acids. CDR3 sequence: CASSLIPGNTEAFF. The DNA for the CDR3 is TGTGCCAGCAGCTTAATACCGGGGAACACTGAAGCTTTCTTT.

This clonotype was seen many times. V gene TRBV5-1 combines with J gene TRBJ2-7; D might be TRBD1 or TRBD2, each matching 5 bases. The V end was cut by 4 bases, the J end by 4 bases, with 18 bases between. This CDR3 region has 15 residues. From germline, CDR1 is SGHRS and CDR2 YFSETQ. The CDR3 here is CASSRLFGTTYEQYF. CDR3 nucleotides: TGCGCCAGCAGCCGTCTATTCGGGACCACATACGAGCAGTACTTC.

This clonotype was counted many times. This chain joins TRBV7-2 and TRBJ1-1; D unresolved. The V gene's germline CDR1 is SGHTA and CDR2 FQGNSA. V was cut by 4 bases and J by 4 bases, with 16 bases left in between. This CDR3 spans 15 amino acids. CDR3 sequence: CASSYIGLLGTEAFF. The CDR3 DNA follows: TGTGCCAGCAGCTACATAGGATTGTTGGGCACTGAAGCTTTCTTT.

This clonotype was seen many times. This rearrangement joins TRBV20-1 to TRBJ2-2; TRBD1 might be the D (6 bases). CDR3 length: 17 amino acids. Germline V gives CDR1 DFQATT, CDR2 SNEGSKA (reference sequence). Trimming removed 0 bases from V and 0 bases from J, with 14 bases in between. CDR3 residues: CSARDLGHLANTGELFF. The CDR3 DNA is TGCAGTGCTAGAGATTTGGGACACCTCGCGAACACCGGGGAGCTGTTTTTT.

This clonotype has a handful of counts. DNA of the CDR3: TGTGCCAGCAGCTTGGGCGGGAGGGCTAAACACGAGCAGTACTTC. It yields the protein CASSLGGRAKHEQYF. The chain is built from TRBV5-4 and TRBJ2-7; 9 bases map to TRBD2. CDR1 and CDR2 (germline): SGHNT, YYREEE (reference sequence). The CDR3 runs to 15 residues. V was pared by 0 bases and J by 5 bases, with 6 bases of the junction left unmatched.

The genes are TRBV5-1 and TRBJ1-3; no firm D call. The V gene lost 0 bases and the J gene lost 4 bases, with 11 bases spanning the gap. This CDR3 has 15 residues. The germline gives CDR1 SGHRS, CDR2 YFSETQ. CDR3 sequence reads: CASSLGAGLGNTIYF. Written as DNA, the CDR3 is TGCGCCAGCAGCTTGGGGGCAGGACTGGGAAACACCATATATTTT.

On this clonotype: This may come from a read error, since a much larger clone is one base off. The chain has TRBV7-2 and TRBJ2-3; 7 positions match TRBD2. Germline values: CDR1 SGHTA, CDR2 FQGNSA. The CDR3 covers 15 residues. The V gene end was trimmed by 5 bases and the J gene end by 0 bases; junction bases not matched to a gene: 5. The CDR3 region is CASSVGTTSTDTQYF. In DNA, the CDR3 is TGTGCCAGCAGCGTTGGGACTACTAGCACAGATACGCAGTATTTT.

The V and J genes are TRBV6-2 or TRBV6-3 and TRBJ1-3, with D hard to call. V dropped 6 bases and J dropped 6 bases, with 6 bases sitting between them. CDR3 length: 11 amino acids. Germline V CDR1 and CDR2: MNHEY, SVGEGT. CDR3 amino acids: CASRHTNTIYF. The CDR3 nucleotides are TGTGCCAGCAGGCACACAAACACCATATATTTT.

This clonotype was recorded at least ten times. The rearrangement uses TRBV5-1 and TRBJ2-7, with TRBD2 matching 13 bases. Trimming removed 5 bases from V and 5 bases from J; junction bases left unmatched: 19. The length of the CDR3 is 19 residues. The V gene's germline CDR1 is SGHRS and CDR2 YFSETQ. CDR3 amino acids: CASRTLGGLAGVGINEQYF. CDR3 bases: TGCGCCAGCAGGACCTTGGGCGGACTAGCGGGAGTTGGCATCAACGAGCAGTACTTC.

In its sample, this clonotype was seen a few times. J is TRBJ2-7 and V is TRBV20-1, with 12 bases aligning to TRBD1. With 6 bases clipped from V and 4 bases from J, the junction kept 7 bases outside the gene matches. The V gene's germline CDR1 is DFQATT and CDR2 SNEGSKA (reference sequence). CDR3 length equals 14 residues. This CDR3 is CSANRDRGLYEQYF. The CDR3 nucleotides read TGCAGTGCGAACCGGGACAGGGGGCTGTACGAGCAGTACTTC.

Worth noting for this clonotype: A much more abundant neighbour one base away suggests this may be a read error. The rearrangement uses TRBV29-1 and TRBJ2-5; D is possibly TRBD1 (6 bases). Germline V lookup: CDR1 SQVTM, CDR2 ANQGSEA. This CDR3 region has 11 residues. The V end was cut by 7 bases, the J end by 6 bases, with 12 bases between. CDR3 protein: CSALTGQTQYF. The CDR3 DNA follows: TGCAGCGCCTTGACAGGCCAGACCCAGTACTTC.

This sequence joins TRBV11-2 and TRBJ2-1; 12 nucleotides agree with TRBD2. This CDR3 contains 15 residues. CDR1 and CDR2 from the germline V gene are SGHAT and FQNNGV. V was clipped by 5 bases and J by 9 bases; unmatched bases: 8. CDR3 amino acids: CASSDGTSGLGEQFF. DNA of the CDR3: TGTGCCAGCAGCGACGGGACTAGCGGGTTGGGTGAGCAGTTCTTC.

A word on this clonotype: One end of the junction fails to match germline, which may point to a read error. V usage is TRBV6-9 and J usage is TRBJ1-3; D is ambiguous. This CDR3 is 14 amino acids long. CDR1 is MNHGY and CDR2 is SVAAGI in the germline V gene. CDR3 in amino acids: CASSYSNSENTIYF. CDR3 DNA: TGTGCCAGCAGTTACTCGAACTCTGAAAACACCATATATTTT.

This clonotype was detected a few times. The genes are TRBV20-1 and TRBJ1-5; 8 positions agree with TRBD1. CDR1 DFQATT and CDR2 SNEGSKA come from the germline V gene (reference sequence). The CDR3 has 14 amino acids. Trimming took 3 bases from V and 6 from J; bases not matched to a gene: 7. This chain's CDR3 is CSASRGRIGQPQHF. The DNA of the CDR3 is TGCAGTGCTAGCAGGGGGCGGATTGGTCAGCCCCAGCATTTT.

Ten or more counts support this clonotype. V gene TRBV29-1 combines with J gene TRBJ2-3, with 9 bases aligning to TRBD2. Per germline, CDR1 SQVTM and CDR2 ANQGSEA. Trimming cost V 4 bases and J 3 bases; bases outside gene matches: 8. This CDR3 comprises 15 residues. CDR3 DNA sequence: TGCAGCGTTGTACCACCGGGACTAGCAACAGATACGCAGTATTTT. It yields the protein CSVVPPGLATDTQYF.

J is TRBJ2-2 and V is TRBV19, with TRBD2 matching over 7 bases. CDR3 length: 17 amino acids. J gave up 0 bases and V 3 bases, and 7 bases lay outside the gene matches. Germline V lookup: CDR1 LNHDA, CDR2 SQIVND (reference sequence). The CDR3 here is CASSMRGRVSNTGELFF. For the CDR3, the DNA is TGTGCCAGTAGTATGCGAGGGAGGGTTTCGAACACCGGGGAGCTGTTTTTT.

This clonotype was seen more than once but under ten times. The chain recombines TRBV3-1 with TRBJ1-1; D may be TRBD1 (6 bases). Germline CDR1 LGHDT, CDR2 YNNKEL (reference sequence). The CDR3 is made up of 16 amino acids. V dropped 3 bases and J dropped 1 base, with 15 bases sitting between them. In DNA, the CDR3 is TGTGCCAGCAGCCAGAGGGGGGGCAGTTCGAACACTGAAGCTTTCTTT. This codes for CASSQRGGSSNTEAFF.

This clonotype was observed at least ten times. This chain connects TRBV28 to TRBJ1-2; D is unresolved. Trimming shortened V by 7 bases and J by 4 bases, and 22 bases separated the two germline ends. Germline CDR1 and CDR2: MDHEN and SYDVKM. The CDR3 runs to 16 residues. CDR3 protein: CASTLWYNSDPYGYTF. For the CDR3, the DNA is TGTGCCAGCACCCTCTGGTACAACTCGGATCCCTATGGCTACACCTTC.